One sample yielded the 30 T cell receptor beta chains listed below, sequenced in a study of Ad26.COV2.S vaccination and SARS-CoV-2 variants. Treatment specified: roughly 19 received Ad26.COV2.S at low or high dose, single or two shots; about five received placebo; per-sample allocation not given. Sampling was done on day 63 after the first vaccine or placebo injection. Method: immunoSEQ multiplex PCR; TCRdb's copy keeps in-frame clones and lacks some. The sample consists of roughly 680,000 clones, 80% to 90% of them appearing once. The sequencing here drew on peripheral blood, taken in a trial of Ad26.COV2.S vaccine versus placebo. These receptors all come from a person between 18 and 59 years old who received the Ad26.COV2.S COVID-19 vaccine or a placebo.

The rearrangement links TRBV30 to TRBJ2-4; D gene ambiguous. This CDR3 is 14 amino acids long. V was cut by 5 bases and J by 0 bases, with 11 bases left in between. CDR1 and CDR2 from the germline V gene are GTSNPN and SVGIG (reference sequence). The CDR3, as DNA: TGTGCCTGGGGGAATGATATAGCCAAAAACATTCAGTACTTC. Translation gives CAWGNDIAKNIQYF.

This clone was recorded only once. The V call is TRBV6-6, the J call TRBJ2-5, with D possibly called TRBD1 or TRBD2 (6 bases each). The CDR3 spans 13 residues. The germline V gene has CDR1 MNHNY and CDR2 SVGAGI (reference sequence). V lost 6 bases to trimming and J lost 5 bases, with 13 bases between them. The CDR3 loop is CASRVGGGETQYF. CDR3 bases: TGTGCCAGCAGAGTAGGAGGGGGGGAGACCCAGTACTTC.

This CDR3 is CASSLFWKVNQETQYF. In nucleotides, the CDR3 is TGTGCCAGCAGTTTATTCTGGAAAGTTAACCAAGAGACCCAGTACTTC. The V gene is TRBV28, the J gene TRBJ2-5; D is uncertain. Trimming shortened V by 1 base and J by 0 bases, and 12 bases separated the two germline ends. This CDR3 has 16 residues. Germline assignment: CDR1 MDHEN and CDR2 SYDVKM.

V is TRBV18 and J is TRBJ1-5; D is uncertain. Trimming took 9 bases from V and 3 from J, leaving 12 bases between them. Per germline, CDR1 KGHSH and CDR2 LQKENI. The CDR3 sequence is 13 residues long. The CDR3 sequence: CASRPGLNQPQHF. The DNA of the CDR3 is TGTGCCAGTAGACCAGGTCTCAATCAGCCCCAGCATTTT.

The chain couples TRBV3-1 (or the pseudogene TRBV3-2) to TRBJ2-3; D is ambiguous. The CDR3 is 16 residues long. Trimming took 2 bases from V and 0 from J, leaving 12 bases between them. CDR1 and CDR2 (germline): LGHDT, YNNKEL (reference sequence). CDR3 protein: CASSQRLVGSTDTQYF. The DNA of the CDR3 is TGTGCCAGCAGCCAACGTTTGGTCGGAAGCACAGATACGCAGTATTTT.

The chain couples TRBV7-2 to TRBJ2-5, with D perhaps TRBD1 (5 bases). This CDR3 region has 15 residues. V lost 0 bases to trimming and J lost 0 bases, with 8 bases between them. The germline gives CDR1 SGHTA, CDR2 FQGNSA. CDR3 protein: CASSLAGLDQETQYF. DNA for the CDR3: TGTGCCAGCAGCTTAGCGGGGCTAGACCAAGAGACCCAGTACTTC.

This rearrangement joins TRBV2 to TRBJ2-4, with D possibly TRBD1 on 5 matching bases. CDR1 is SNHLY, CDR2 FYNNEI, per germline. V lost 4 bases to trimming and J lost 3 bases, with 16 bases between them. The CDR3 length is 16 residues. Written as DNA, the CDR3 is TGTGCCAGCAGTGGAGTAGGCCAGGGTAACAAAAACATTCAGTACTTC. It encodes CASSGVGQGNKNIQYF.

CDR3 nucleotide sequence: TGTGCCAGCAGCTACGACAGGGGGCGTAACTATGGCTACACCTTC. Its protein product is CASSYDRGRNYGYTF. The rearrangement links TRBV5-4 to TRBJ1-2; TRBD1 aligns across 10 bases. V was pared by 3 bases and J by 1 base, with 3 bases of the junction left unmatched. This CDR3 spans 15 amino acids. Germline V gene sequence: CDR1 SGHNT, CDR2 YYREEE (reference sequence).

The chain has TRBV10-1 and TRBJ2-5, with D possibly TRBD2 on 6 matching bases. Trimming removed 5 bases at V and 1 base at J, with 14 bases between. The CDR3 runs 15 residues. Per germline, CDR1 WNHNN and CDR2 SYGVQD (reference sequence). The CDR3 region has the DNA TGCGCCAGCAGTCCTCACTCGGGGGTCCAAGAGACCCAGTACTTC. Protein: CASSPHSGVQETQYF.

The sample holds one count of this clone. This chain uses TRBV6-2 or TRBV6-3 with TRBJ2-7; D possibly corresponds to TRBD2 (6 bases). CDR3 length: 11 residues. Trimming removed 4 bases from V and 6 bases from J, with 7 bases in between. CDR1 is MNHEY, CDR2 SVGEGT, per germline. The CDR3 region has the DNA TGTGCCAGCAGTTCGGGACTCGAGCAGTACTTC. It is translated as CASSSGLEQYF.

Worth noting for this clone: Other DNA sequences in the sample encode the same CDR3. The chain links TRBV6-2 or TRBV6-3 to TRBJ1-5; no firm D call. V lost 6 bases, J lost 0 bases, and 6 bases lay in between. The germline V gene encodes CDR1 MNHEY and CDR2 SVGEGT. This CDR3 is 13 amino acids long. CDR3 amino acids: CASSWGSNQPQHF. CDR3 sequence (DNA): TGTGCCAGCAGCTGGGGTAGCAATCAGCCCCAGCATTTT.

The chain links TRBV2 to TRBJ2-3; D gene uncertain. The CDR3 is made up of 12 amino acids. Per the germline V gene, CDR1 is SNHLY and CDR2 is FYNNEI. Trimming took off 1 base at V and 11 bases at J, with 10 bases between the two ends. The CDR3 DNA reads TGTGCCAGCAGTGAAGAGCCAGTTAAGCAGTATTTT. Residues: CASSEEPVKQYF.

The chain has TRBV18 and TRBJ2-7; 7 bases align to TRBD1. This CDR3 spans 14 amino acids. Losses at the gene ends were 4 bases for V and 5 bases for J; bases not matched to a gene: 8. In germline, CDR1 is KGHSH, CDR2 LQKENI. Here the CDR3 reads CASSQTTGYDEQYF. CDR3 nucleotide sequence: TGTGCCAGCTCACAAACGACAGGGTACGACGAGCAGTACTTC.

The sample holds one count of this clone. This chain connects TRBV6-5 to TRBJ2-7; D is possibly TRBD1 (6 bases). Per the germline V gene, CDR1 is MNHEY and CDR2 is SVGAGI. There are 14 residues in the CDR3. V was shortened by 6 bases and J by 3 bases, with 15 bases between the two germline ends. The CDR3: CASRRDQGIYEQYF. As DNA, the CDR3 is TGTGCCAGCAGACGCGACCAGGGGATCTACGAGCAGTACTTC.

V and J are TRBV5-6 and TRBJ1-2; D is undetermined. Trimming took 0 bases from V and 5 from J, leaving 14 bases between them. This CDR3 is built from 15 residues. From germline, CDR1 is SGHDT and CDR2 YYEEEE. The CDR3 coding sequence is TGTGCCAGCAGCTTGGGGATGGGCAGCCCTTATGGCTACACCTTC. Amino acid sequence: CASSLGMGSPYGYTF.

J is TRBJ2-2 and V is TRBV5-1; the match to TRBD2 covers 7 bases. J was trimmed by 7 bases and V by 4 bases; bases with no gene match: 7. Germline loops: CDR1 SGHRS, CDR2 YFSETQ. The CDR3 is 14 amino acids. This CDR3 reads CASSPVGGGGELFF. The DNA of the CDR3 is TGCGCCAGCAGCCCAGTTGGCGGGGGCGGGGAGCTGTTTTTT.

J is TRBJ1-5 and V is TRBV19, with D tentatively TRBD1 (5 bases). Germline V gene sequence: CDR1 LNHDA, CDR2 SQIVND (reference sequence). Trimming cost V 1 base and J 2 bases, with 15 bases left between them. This CDR3 contains 17 residues. In DNA form, the CDR3 reads TGTGCCAGTAGTATAGCGCCCCAGGGATGGGGCAATCAGCCCCAGCATTTT. It yields the protein CASSIAPQGWGNQPQHF.

V usage is TRBV27 and J usage is TRBJ1-1; possibly TRBD1 for D (6 bases). The length of the CDR3 is 14 residues. CDR1 MNHEY and CDR2 SMNVEV come from the germline V gene (reference sequence). Trimming left V 6 bases short and J 1 base short, with 12 bases between. The CDR3 region is CASREGGKNTEAFF. As DNA, the CDR3 is TGTGCCAGCAGAGAGGGGGGAAAGAACACTGAAGCTTTCTTT.

The chain employs TRBV27 and TRBJ2-1; maybe TRBD1 (6 bases). The CDR3 runs 16 residues. The V end was cut by 7 bases, the J end by 0 bases, with 16 bases between. CDR1 MNHEY and CDR2 SMNVEV come from the germline V gene (reference sequence). The CDR3: CASILTQGSSYNEQFF. CDR3 sequence (DNA): TGTGCCAGCATTCTAACACAGGGAAGCTCCTACAATGAGCAGTTCTTC.

This clone occurred once. The rearrangement uses TRBV6-5 and TRBJ1-2, with TRBD1 matching 7 bases. CDR1 and CDR2 (germline): MNHEY, SVGAGI. CDR3 size: 11 residues. The V and J ends lost 10 bases and 4 bases, in that order; junction bases with no gene match: 3. The CDR3 DNA is TGTGCCACCCAGGGGGGCTATGGCTACACCTTC. It yields the protein CATQGGYGYTF.

The chain carries TRBV19 and TRBJ2-1; TRBD1 agrees at 7 bases. Germline V gives CDR1 LNHDA, CDR2 SQIVND (reference sequence). This CDR3 has 13 amino acids. Trimming cost V 4 bases and J 9 bases; bases outside gene matches: 6. The CDR3 sequence is CASSKRQGVEQFF. CDR3 bases: TGTGCCAGTAGTAAACGACAGGGTGTTGAGCAGTTCTTC.

The V and J genes are TRBV10-3 and TRBJ1-2, with 12 bases matching TRBD1. Losses at the gene ends were 2 bases for V and 3 bases for J; bases not matched to a gene: 7. This CDR3 has 17 amino acids. Per germline, CDR1 ENHRY and CDR2 SYGVKD. CDR3 bases: TGTGCCATCAGTGAGAACCGGGACAGGGGGCGAGACTATGGCTACACCTTC. It specifies CAISENRDRGRDYGYTF.

This clone was picked up a small number of times. V is TRBV10-3 and J is TRBJ2-7, with TRBD1 identical over 7 bases. V shed 3 bases, J shed 5 bases, and the junction held 1 base outside the gene matches. The CDR3 totals 12 residues. The germline V gene encodes CDR1 ENHRY and CDR2 SYGVKD. CDR3 loop: CAISEQGNEQYF. The CDR3 DNA sequence: TGTGCCATCAGTGAACAGGGGAACGAGCAGTACTTC.

The rearrangement links TRBV19 to TRBJ1-2; the D gene is possibly TRBD1 (5 bases). CDR1 and CDR2 from the germline V gene are LNHDA and SQIVND (reference sequence). CDR3 length: 14 amino acids. V lost 7 bases and J lost 0, with 12 bases in between. In nucleotides, the CDR3 is TGTGCCAGTACTTCAGGGCCCCCTAACTATGGCTACACCTTC. Translated, it gives CASTSGPPNYGYTF.

Of note for this clone: The germline gene is not matched at one end of the junction; a read error may be the cause. The rearrangement links TRBV4-2 to TRBJ2-7, with TRBD2 as a possible D gene (5 bases). Germline V CDR1 and CDR2: LGHNA, YNFKEQ. This CDR3 contains 14 residues. The CDR3 is CASGQELARYEQYF. The CDR3 nucleotides are TGTGCCAGCGGCCAAGAGCTAGCCCGCTACGAGCAGTACTTC.

CDR3 region: CASSLRPGGMNTEAFF. The CDR3 DNA sequence: TGTGCCAGCAGCTTAAGACCAGGGGGGATGAACACTGAAGCTTTCTTT. The chain is built from TRBV7-3 and TRBJ1-1; 7 positions agree with TRBD1. CDR3 length equals 16 residues. The germline gives CDR1 SGHTA, CDR2 FQGTGA. V lost 1 base and J lost 0; bases outside the gene matches: 5.

This clone was recorded once. V usage is TRBV29-1 and J usage is TRBJ1-1, with a tentative D call TRBD1 (6 bases). The germline V and J ends were trimmed by 6 bases and 7 bases, with 21 bases remaining between them. CDR1 and CDR2 from the germline V gene are SQVTM and ANQGSEA. This CDR3 has 14 residues. The CDR3 here is CSVLQGGVSGEAFF. The CDR3 DNA sequence: TGCAGCGTACTACAGGGAGGGGTAAGCGGTGAAGCTTTCTTT.

This clone was picked up one time. The chain recombines TRBV7-3 with TRBJ1-1; D call uncertain. Trimming removed 6 bases from V and 0 bases from J, with 8 bases in between. Germline V gene sequence: CDR1 SGHTA, CDR2 FQGTGA. The CDR3 covers 13 residues. CDR3: CASRRNMNTEAFF. CDR3 bases: TGTGCCAGCAGACGGAACATGAACACTGAAGCTTTCTTT.

This chain joins TRBV4-2 and TRBJ1-2; D call uncertain. Trimming stripped 5 bases from V and 0 bases from J, with 1 base between. The CDR3 loop spans 11 amino acids. The germline V gene has CDR1 LGHNA and CDR2 YNFKEQ. Here the CDR3 reads CASSTNYGYTF. In DNA, the CDR3 is TGTGCCAGCAGCACTAACTATGGCTACACCTTC.

J is TRBJ1-5 and V is TRBV12-3 or TRBV12-4, with D tentatively TRBD1 (6 bases). The CDR3 length is 13 residues. V lost 6 bases and J 6 bases, leaving 12 bases between the germline ends. CDR3 in DNA: TGTGCCAGCAGACTACGGGGGGCTCAGCCCCAGCATTTT. Its translation is CASRLRGAQPQHF.